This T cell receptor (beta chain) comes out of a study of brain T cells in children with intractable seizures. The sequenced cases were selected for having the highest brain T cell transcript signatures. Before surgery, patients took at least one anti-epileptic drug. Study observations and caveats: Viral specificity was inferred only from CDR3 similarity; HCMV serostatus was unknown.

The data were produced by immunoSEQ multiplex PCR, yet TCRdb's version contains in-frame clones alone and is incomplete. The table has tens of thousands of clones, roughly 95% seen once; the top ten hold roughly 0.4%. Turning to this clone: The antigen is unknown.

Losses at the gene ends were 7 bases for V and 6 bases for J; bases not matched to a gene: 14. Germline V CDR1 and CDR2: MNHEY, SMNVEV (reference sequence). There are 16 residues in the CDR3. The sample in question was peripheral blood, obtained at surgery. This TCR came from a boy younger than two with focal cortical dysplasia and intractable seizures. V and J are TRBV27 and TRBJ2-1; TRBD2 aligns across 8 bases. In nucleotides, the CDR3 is TGTGCCAGCAAAGGGGCCAGGACTAGCTTCCCCAATGAGCAGTTCTTC. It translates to CASKGARTSFPNEQFF.